Following are 14 T cell receptor beta chains from one sample sequenced in a study of T-cell reconstitution after alpha-beta-depleted transplantation in children. Preparing the TCRbeta library involved the use of unique molecular identifiers. TCRdb re-analysed the PCR reads in MiXCR, keeping a single row per CDR3 protein. Of around 340,000 distinct CDR3 sequences in the sample, about 14% were seen once. The material sequenced was PBMCs, taken from the stem cell graft. The receptor source for this set is a human donor who donated a stem cell graft to a child with Fanconi anemia.

This clonotype was detected many times. This chain links TRBV29-1 with TRBJ2-1; 7 bases agree with TRBD2. Germline CDR1 is SQVTM and CDR2 is ANQGSEA. V shed 6 bases, J shed 6 bases, and the junction held 2 bases outside the gene matches. The CDR3 is 11 amino acids. The CDR3 coding sequence is TGCAGCGTGTGGGAGGGCAATGAGCAGTTCTTC. Encoded protein: CSVWEGNEQFF.

This clonotype was seen more than once but under ten times. V and J are TRBV12-3 or TRBV12-4 and TRBJ1-5; D ambiguous. V dropped 3 bases and J dropped 5 bases, with 8 bases sitting between them. There are 13 residues in the CDR3. The CDR3 spells CASSFTQDQPQHF. CDR3 bases: TGTGCCAGCAGTTTTACGCAAGATCAGCCCCAGCATTTT.

This clonotype was recorded many times. The rearrangement links TRBV27 to TRBJ2-2; TRBD2 aligns across 14 bases. The germline CDR1 and CDR2 sequences are MNHEY and SMNVEV (reference sequence). The J segment lost 6 bases and the V segment lost 6 bases, leaving 3 bases of the junction unmatched. CDR3 length equals 15 residues. The CDR3 DNA follows: TGTGCCAGCAGCCGGGGACTAGCGGGGGCCGGGGAGCTGTTTTTT. Translation gives CASSRGLAGAGELFF.

This clonotype was recorded a few times. The germline gene is not matched at one end of the junction; a read error may be the cause. The chain employs TRBV5-1 and TRBJ1-1; D call uncertain. CDR3 length equals 15 residues. The V gene's germline CDR1 is SGHRS and CDR2 YFSETQ. Here the CDR3 reads CASRLGTFSAAEAFF. The CDR3 region has the DNA TGCGCCAGCAGATTGGGAACCTTCTCCGCGGCTGAAGCTTTCTTT.

The chain combines TRBV20-1 with TRBJ1-1, with D possibly TRBD1 on 6 matching bases. Trimming took off 7 bases at V and 3 bases at J, with 21 bases between the two ends. Germline CDR1 reads DFQATT; CDR2 reads SNEGSKA (reference sequence). The CDR3 spans 15 residues. CDR3 sequence reads: CSVRPTGIMHTEAFF. The CDR3 region has the DNA TGCAGTGTCCGACCCACAGGGATAATGCACACTGAAGCTTTCTTT.

V is TRBV19 and J is TRBJ2-1; TRBD2 agrees at 11 bases. Germline CDR1 and CDR2: LNHDA and SQIVND (reference sequence). The V and J ends lost 5 bases and 8 bases, in that order; junction bases with no gene match: 14. There are 17 residues in the CDR3. CDR3 in amino acids: CASSSTSGGFPTDEQFF. In DNA form, the CDR3 reads TGTGCCAGTAGTTCTACTAGCGGGGGTTTCCCCACCGATGAGCAGTTCTTC.

V is TRBV10-2 and J is TRBJ2-3; D is ambiguous. In germline, CDR1 is WSHSY, CDR2 SAAADI. With 7 bases removed from V and 2 bases from J, the gap between germline ends came to 7 bases. There are 12 residues in the CDR3. The CDR3 sequence is CASNNFTDTQYF. Here the CDR3 DNA reads TGCGCCAGCAACAACTTCACAGATACGCAGTATTTT.

This clonotype has just a few counts. The V and J genes are TRBV6-2 or TRBV6-3 and TRBJ1-4, with D unclear. Trimming removed 6 bases at V and 3 bases at J, with 11 bases between. The CDR3 is 14 amino acids. Germline V gene sequence: CDR1 MNHEY, CDR2 SVGEGT. DNA of the CDR3: TGTGCCAGCAGCGAGAGACCGGCTAATGAAAAACTGTTTTTT. Encoded protein: CASSERPANEKLFF.

This clonotype has only a few counts. The chain links TRBV7-9 to TRBJ2-1, with TRBD1 as a possible D gene (7 bases). Per germline, CDR1 SEHNR and CDR2 FQNEAQ (reference sequence). CDR3 length equals 14 residues. The V end lost 2 bases, the J end lost 8 bases, and 13 bases lay between the germline ends. The CDR3 nucleotides read TGTGCCAGCAGCTTACGCCGGGGGACAGATGAGCAGTTCTTC. Protein sequence: CASSLRRGTDEQFF. Using reference TRBV7-9 and TRBJ2-1 for the parts outside the CDR3, the full variable domain is DTGVSQNPRHKITKRGQNVTFRCDPISEHNRLYWYRQTLGQGPEFLTYFQNEAQLEKSRLLSDRFSAERPKGSFSTLEIQRTEQGDSAMYLCASSLRRGTDEQFFGPGTRLTVL.

In regard to this clonotype: No conserved phenylalanine or tryptophan ends this CDR3, so it is likely a read error. This chain uses TRBV18 with TRBJ1-5; possible D gene TRBD1, 5 bases. Deletions cut 6 bases from V and 1 base from J, with 13 bases between. The CDR3 is 15 amino acids. Germline CDR1 is KGHSH and CDR2 is LQKENI. This chain's CDR3 is CASSRDRSSNQPQHY. CDR3 nucleotides: TGTGCCAGCTCGCGCGACAGATCAAGCAATCAGCCCCAGCATTAT.

This chain links TRBV5-1 with TRBJ2-5, with TRBD1 identical over 7 bases. The CDR3 is made up of 14 amino acids. J lost 3 bases, V lost 4 bases, and 6 bases had no gene match. Germline V gene data show CDR1 as SGHRS and CDR2 as YFSETQ. CDR3: CASSARQGKETQYF. In DNA form, the CDR3 reads TGCGCCAGCAGCGCTCGACAGGGCAAAGAGACCCAGTACTTC.

This clonotype has at least ten counts. The chain has TRBV9 and TRBJ2-1; 9 bases map to TRBD1. CDR3 length: 15 residues. CDR1 and CDR2 (germline): SGDLS, YYNGEE. The V and J ends lost 3 bases and 3 bases, in that order; junction bases with no gene match: 4. The CDR3 region is CASSAGTGFYNEQFF. Here the CDR3 DNA reads TGTGCCAGCAGCGCCGGGACAGGGTTCTACAATGAGCAGTTCTTC.

This chain uses TRBV18 with TRBJ1-2; D may be TRBD1 (5 bases). CDR1 is KGHSH and CDR2 is LQKENI in the germline V gene. The CDR3 loop spans 14 amino acids. V dropped 2 bases and J dropped 5 bases, with 12 bases sitting between them. CDR3 in DNA: TGTGCCAGCTCACCAAATACAGGAAGATATGGCTACACCTTC. Amino acids: CASSPNTGRYGYTF. The variable domain in full, with the rest retrieved from reference TRBV18 and TRBJ1-2, is NAGVMQNPRHLVRRRGQEARLRCSPMKGHSHVYWYRQLPEEGLKFMVYLQKENIIDESGMPKERFSAEFPKEGPSILRIQQVVRGDSAAYFCASSPNTGRYGYTFGSGTRLTVV.

This clonotype was detected many times. The chain is built from TRBV12-3 or TRBV12-4 and TRBJ1-1; 7 nucleotides agree with TRBD1. The CDR3 spans 13 residues. V gave up 6 bases and J gave up 5 bases; unmatched junction bases: 6. CDR3 sequence (DNA): TGTGCCAGCAGAAAAACAGGGGATACTGAAGCTTTCTTT. Protein product: CASRKTGDTEAFF.